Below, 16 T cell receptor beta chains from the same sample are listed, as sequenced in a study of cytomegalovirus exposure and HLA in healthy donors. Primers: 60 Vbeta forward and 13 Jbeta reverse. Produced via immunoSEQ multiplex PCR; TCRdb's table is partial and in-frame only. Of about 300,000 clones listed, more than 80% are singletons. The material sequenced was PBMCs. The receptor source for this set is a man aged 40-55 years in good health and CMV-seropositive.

CDR3 sequence reads: CASRPGGTPSNYGYTF. CDR3 DNA sequence: TGTGCCAGCAGGCCAGGGGGCACGCCTTCTAACTATGGCTACACCTTC. The chain employs TRBV28 and TRBJ1-2; 8 nucleotides agree with TRBD1. This CDR3 has 16 residues. Germline CDR1 MDHEN, CDR2 SYDVKM. The trim removed 6 bases at V and 0 bases at J, leaving 9 bases unmatched.

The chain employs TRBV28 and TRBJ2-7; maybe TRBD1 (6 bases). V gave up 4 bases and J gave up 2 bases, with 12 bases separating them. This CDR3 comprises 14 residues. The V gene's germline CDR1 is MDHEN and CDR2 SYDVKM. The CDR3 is CASSSLRGPYEQYF. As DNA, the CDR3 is TGTGCCAGCAGTTCACTCAGGGGACCCTACGAGCAGTACTTC.

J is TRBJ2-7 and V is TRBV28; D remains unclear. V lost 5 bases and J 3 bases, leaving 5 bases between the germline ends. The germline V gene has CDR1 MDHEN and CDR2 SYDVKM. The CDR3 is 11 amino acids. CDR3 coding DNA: TGTGCCAGCAGTACCAGCTACGAGCAGTACTTC. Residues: CASSTSYEQYF.

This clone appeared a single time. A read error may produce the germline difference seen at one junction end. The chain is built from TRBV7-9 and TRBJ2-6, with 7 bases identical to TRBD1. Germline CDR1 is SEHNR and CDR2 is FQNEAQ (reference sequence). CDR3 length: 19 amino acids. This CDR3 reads CSSSTPQTGLSSGANVLTF. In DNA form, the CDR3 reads TGTTCCAGCAGCACCCCACAGACAGGGCTAAGCTCTGGGGCCAACGTCCTGACTTTC.

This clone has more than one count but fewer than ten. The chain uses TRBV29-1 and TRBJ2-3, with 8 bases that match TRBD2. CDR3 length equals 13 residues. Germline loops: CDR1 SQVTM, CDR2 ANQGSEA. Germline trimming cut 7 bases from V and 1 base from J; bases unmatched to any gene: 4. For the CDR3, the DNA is TGCAGCGCCGGGAGGGCTGGCACAGATACGCAGTATTTT. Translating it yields CSAGRAGTDTQYF.

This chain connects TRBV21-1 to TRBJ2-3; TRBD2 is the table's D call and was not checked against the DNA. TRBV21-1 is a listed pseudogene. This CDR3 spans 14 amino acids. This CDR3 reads CASSKGGLADTQYF. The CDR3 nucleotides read TGTGCCAGCAGCAAGGGAGGGCTGGCAGATACGCAGTATTTT.

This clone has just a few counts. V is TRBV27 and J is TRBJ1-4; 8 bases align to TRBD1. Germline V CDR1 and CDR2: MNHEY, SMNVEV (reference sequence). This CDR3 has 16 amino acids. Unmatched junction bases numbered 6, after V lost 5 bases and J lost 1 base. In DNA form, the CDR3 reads TGTGCCAGCAGTCCCCGCACAGGGGGAACTAATGAAAAACTGTTTTTT. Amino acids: CASSPRTGGTNEKLFF.

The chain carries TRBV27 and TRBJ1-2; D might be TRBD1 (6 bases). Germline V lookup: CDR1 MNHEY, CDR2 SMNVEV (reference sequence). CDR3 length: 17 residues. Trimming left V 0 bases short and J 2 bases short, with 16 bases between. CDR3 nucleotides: TGTGCCAGCAGTTTATCGGGGACGGGACACCAAAACTATGGCTACACCTTC. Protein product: CASSLSGTGHQNYGYTF.

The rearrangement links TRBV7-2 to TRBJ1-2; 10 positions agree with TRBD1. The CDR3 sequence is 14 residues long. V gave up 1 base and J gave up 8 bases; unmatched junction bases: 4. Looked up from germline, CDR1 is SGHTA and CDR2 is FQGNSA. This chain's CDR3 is CASSLVQGQGGYTF. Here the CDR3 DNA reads TGTGCCAGCAGCTTAGTTCAGGGACAGGGGGGCTACACCTTC.

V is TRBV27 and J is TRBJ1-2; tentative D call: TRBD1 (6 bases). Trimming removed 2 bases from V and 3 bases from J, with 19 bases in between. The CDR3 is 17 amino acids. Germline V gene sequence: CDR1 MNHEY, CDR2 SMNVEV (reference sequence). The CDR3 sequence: CASSLKAPQGSYYGYTF. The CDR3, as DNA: TGTGCCAGCAGTTTAAAGGCCCCACAGGGATCATACTATGGCTACACCTTC.

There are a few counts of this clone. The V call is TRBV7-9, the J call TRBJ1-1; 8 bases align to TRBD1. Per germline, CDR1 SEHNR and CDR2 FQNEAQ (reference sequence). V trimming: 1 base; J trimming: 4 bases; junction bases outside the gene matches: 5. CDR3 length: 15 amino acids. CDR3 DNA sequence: TGTGCCAGCAGCTTAGTGCAGGGGGCTACCACTGAAGCTTTCTTT. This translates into CASSLVQGATTEAFF.

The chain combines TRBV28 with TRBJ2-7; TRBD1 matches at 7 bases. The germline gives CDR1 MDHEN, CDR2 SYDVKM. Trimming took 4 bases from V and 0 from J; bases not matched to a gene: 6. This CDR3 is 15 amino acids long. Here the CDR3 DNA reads TGTGCCAGCAGTTCCTGGGACAGCCTCTCCTACGAGCAGTACTTC. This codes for CASSSWDSLSYEQYF. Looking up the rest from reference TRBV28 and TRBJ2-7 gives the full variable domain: DVKVTQSSRYLVKRTGEKVFLECVQDMDHENMFWYRQDPGLGLRLIYFSYDVKMKEKGDIPEGYSVSREKKERFSLILESASTNQTSMYLCASSSWDSLSYEQYFGPGTRLTVT.

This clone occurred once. The DNA for the CDR3 is TGTGCCAGCAGCTCGGGACTAGCGGGCACCACCTACGAGCAGTACTTC. Protein sequence: CASSSGLAGTTYEQYF. The chain employs TRBV13 and TRBJ2-7; 12 nucleotides align to TRBD2. V shed 4 bases and J 2 bases; nucleotides not matched to a gene: 6. The CDR3 covers 16 residues. Germline CDR1 PRHDT, CDR2 FYEKMQ (reference sequence).

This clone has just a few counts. The CDR3 is CAIQPGTYNSPLHF. DNA of the CDR3: TGTGCCATCCAGCCCGGGACCTATAATTCACCCCTCCACTTT. The V and J genes are TRBV28 and TRBJ1-6, with unresolved D. The germline CDR1 and CDR2 sequences are MDHEN and SYDVKM. Trimming left V 10 bases short and J 2 bases short, with 12 bases between. The length of the CDR3 is 14 residues.

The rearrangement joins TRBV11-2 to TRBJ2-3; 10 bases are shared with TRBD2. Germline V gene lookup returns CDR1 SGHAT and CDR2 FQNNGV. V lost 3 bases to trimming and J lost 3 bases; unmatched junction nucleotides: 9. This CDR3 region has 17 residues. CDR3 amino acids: CASSFRASGRETDTQYF. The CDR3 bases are TGTGCCAGCAGCTTTAGGGCTAGCGGGAGAGAGACAGATACGCAGTATTTT.

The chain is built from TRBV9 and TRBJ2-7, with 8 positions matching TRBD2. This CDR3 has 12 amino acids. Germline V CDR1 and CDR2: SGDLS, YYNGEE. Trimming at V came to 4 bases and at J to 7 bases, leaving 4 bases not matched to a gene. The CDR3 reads CASSPGGAEQYF. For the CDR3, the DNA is TGTGCCAGCAGCCCCGGGGGGGCGGAGCAGTACTTC.